This T cell receptor (beta chain) was retrieved from a study of shared clonotypes between healthy human individuals. Selected positively for CCR7 and CD45RO-negative, naive CD8 cells excluded terminally differentiated effector memory CD45RA+ cells. A roughly 200 ng quantity of DNA, roughly 29,000 T cell genomes, went into the sorted-subset replicate PCRs. TCRdb's copy holds only in-frame clones and misses some; the assay was immunoSEQ multiplex PCR. This table has around 2,100,000 clones, roughly 94% appearing once. The V gene's germline CDR1 is MNHEY and CDR2 SMNVEV (reference sequence). The CDR3 runs to 11 residues. With 10 bases removed from V and 6 bases from J, the gap between germline ends came to 13 bases.

What was sequenced was naive CD8+ T cells sorted from blood. The rearrangement links TRBV27 to TRBJ2-7, with D maybe TRBD1 (6 bases). The receptor was derived from a man aged 18 to 35 in good health. The chain's CDR3 is CATQGSGEQYF. In DNA form, the CDR3 reads TGTGCCACCCAGGGGTCTGGCGAGCAGTACTTC.